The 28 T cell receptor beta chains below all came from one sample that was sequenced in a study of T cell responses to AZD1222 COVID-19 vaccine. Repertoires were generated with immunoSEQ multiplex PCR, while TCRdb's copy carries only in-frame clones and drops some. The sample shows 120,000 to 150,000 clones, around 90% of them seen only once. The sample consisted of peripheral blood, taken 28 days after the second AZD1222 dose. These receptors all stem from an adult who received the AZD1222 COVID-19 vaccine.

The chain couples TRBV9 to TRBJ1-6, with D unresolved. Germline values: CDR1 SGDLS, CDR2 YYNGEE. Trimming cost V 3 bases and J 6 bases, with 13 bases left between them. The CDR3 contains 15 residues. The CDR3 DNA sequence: TGTGCCAGCAGCGCCCTGGGCAGCGCTAATTCACCCCTCCACTTT. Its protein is CASSALGSANSPLHF.

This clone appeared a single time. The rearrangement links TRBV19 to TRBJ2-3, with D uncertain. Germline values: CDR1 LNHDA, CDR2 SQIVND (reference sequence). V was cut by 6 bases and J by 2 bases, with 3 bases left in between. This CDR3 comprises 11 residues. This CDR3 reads CASRNTDTQYF. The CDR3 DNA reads TGTGCCAGTAGGAACACAGATACGCAGTATTTT.

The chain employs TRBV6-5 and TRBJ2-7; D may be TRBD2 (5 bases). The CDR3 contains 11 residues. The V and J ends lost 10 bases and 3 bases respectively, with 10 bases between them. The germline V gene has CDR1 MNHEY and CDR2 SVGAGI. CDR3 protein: CATVGVYEQYF. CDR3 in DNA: TGTGCCACTGTGGGAGTCTACGAGCAGTACTTC.

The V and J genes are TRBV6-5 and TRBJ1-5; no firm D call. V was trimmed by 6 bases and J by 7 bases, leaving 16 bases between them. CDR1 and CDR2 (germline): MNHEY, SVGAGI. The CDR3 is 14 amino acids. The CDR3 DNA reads TGTGCCAGCAGCAACTGGGGAGCACGCCAGCCCCAGCATTTT. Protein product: CASSNWGARQPQHF.

The CDR3 nucleotides read TGTGCCAGCAGGACGACAGGCTATAATGAAGCTTTCTTT. Amino acids: CASRTTGYNEAFF. The V gene is TRBV12-3 or TRBV12-4, the J gene TRBJ1-1, with D possibly TRBD1 on 6 matching bases. The CDR3 is 13 residues long. V lost 6 bases to trimming and J lost 7 bases, with 15 bases between them.

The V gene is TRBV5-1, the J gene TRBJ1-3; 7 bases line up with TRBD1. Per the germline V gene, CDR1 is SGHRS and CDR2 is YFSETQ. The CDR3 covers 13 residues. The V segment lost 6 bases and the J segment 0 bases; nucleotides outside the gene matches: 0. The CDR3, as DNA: TGCGCCAGCACAGGGGGCTCTGGAAACACCATATATTTT. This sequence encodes CASTGGSGNTIYF.

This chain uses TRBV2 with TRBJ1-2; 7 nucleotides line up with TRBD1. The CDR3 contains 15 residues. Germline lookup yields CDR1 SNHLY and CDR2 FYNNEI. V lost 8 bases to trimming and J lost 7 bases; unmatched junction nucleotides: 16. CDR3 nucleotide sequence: TGTGCCAGCCGAACTGGGACAGCCACAATCGGTGGCTACACCTTC. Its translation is CASRTGTATIGGYTF.

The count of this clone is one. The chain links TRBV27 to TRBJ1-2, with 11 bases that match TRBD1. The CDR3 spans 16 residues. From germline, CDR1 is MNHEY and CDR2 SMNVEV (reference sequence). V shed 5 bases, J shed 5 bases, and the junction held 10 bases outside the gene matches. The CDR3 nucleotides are TGTGCCAGCAGTGCGCGGGACAGGGGGAGACCTTATGGCTACACCTTC. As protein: CASSARDRGRPYGYTF.

For the CDR3, the DNA is TGTGCCAGCAGTGAAGCCCCTTCGAGGGTTGGGGGCTACACCTTC. Its translation: CASSEAPSRVGGYTF. The chain has TRBV6-1 and TRBJ1-2; D is undetermined. The CDR3 has 15 amino acids. CDR1 MNHNS and CDR2 SASEGT come from the germline V gene. V was cut by 0 bases and J by 8 bases, with 16 bases left in between.

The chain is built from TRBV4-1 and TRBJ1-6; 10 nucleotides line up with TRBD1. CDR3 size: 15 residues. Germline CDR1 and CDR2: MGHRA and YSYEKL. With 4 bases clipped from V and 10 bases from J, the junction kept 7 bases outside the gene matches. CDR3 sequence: CASSRDRGIISPLHF. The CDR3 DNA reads TGCGCCAGCAGCCGGGACAGGGGAATAATCTCACCCCTCCACTTT.

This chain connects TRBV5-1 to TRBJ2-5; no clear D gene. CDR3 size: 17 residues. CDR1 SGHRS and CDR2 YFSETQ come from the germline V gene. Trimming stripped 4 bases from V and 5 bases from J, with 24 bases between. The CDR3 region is CASSPTFADSSGETQYF. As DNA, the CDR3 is TGCGCCAGCAGCCCAACATTCGCTGACTCGTCGGGTGAGACCCAGTACTTC.

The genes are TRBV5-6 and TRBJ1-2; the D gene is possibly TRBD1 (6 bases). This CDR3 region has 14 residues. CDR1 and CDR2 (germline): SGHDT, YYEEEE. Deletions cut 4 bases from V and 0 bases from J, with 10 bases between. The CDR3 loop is CASSPDRTNYGYTF. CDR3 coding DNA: TGTGCCAGCAGCCCGGACAGAACTAACTATGGCTACACCTTC. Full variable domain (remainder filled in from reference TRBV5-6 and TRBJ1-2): DAGVTQSPTHLIKTRGQQVTLRCSPKSGHDTVSWYQQALGQGPQFIFQYYEEEERQRGNFPDRFSGHQFPNYSSELNVNALLLGDSALYLCASSPDRTNYGYTFGSGTRLTVV.

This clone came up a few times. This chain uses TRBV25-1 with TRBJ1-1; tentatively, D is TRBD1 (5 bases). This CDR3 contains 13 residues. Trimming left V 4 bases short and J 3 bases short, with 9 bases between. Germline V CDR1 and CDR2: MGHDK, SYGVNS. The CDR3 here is CASSGGDYTEAFF. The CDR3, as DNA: TGTGCCAGCAGTGGGGGGGACTACACTGAAGCTTTCTTT. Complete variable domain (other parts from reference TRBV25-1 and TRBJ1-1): EADIYQTPRYLVIGTGKKITLECSQTMGHDKMYWYQQDPGMELHLIHYSYGVNSTEKGDLSSESTVSRIRTEHFPLTLESARPSHTSQYLCASSGGDYTEAFFGQGTRLTVV.

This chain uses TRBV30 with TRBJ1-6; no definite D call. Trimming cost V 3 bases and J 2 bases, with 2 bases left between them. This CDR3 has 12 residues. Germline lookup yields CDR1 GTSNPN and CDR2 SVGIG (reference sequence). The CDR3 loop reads CAWSTYNSPLHF. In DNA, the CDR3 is TGTGCCTGGAGCACCTATAATTCACCCCTCCACTTT.

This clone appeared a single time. The CDR3 protein is CASSPALGHLSNTGELFF. In DNA, the CDR3 is TGCGCCAGCAGCCCCGCCTTGGGACATCTCTCGAACACCGGGGAGCTGTTTTTT. The chain recombines TRBV5-1 with TRBJ2-2; maybe TRBD1 (6 bases). Trimming left V 4 bases short and J 0 bases short, with 19 bases between. The CDR3 loop spans 18 amino acids. The V gene's germline CDR1 is SGHRS and CDR2 YFSETQ.

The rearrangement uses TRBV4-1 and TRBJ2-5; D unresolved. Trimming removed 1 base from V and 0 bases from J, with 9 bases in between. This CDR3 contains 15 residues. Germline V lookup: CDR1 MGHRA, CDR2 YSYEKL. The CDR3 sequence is CASSQGPVYQETQYF. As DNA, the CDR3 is TGCGCCAGCAGCCAAGGTCCGGTGTACCAAGAGACCCAGTACTTC.

The CDR3 region has the DNA TGTGCCAGCACACTAGGCCCTAGCTCCTACGAGCAGTACTTC. Translating it yields CASTLGPSSYEQYF. This chain connects TRBV6-6 to TRBJ2-7, with D possibly matching TRBD2 (5 bases). CDR1 is MNHNY and CDR2 is SVGAGI in the germline V gene (reference sequence). CDR3 length: 14 amino acids. V was trimmed by 7 bases and J by 0 bases, leaving 13 bases between them.

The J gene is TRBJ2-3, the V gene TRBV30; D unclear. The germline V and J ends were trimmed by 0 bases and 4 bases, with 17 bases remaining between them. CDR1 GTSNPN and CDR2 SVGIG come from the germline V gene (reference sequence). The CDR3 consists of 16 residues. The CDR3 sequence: CAWSVLKINGPDTQYF. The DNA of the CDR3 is TGTGCCTGGAGTGTACTTAAGATCAATGGCCCAGATACGCAGTATTTT.

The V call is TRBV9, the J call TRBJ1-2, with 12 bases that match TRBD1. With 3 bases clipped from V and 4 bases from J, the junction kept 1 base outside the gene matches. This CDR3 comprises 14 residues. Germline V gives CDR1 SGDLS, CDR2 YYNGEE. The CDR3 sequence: CASSGDRGLYGYTF. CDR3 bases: TGTGCCAGCAGCGGGGACAGGGGGCTCTATGGCTACACCTTC.

The CDR3 loop reads CASSLVEGTEAFF. CDR3 in DNA: TGCGCCAGCAGCTTGGTGGAGGGTACTGAAGCTTTCTTT. This chain connects TRBV5-1 to TRBJ1-1; D is uncertain. The CDR3 is 13 amino acids. The V end was cut by 0 bases, the J end by 5 bases, with 8 bases between. Germline V gene sequence: CDR1 SGHRS, CDR2 YFSETQ.

DNA of the CDR3: TGTGCCAGCAGCTTGGACCTCTTGGGGAATGAAAAACTGTTTTTT. This sequence encodes CASSLDLLGNEKLFF. The chain uses TRBV7-9 and TRBJ1-4; no definite D call. The germline V and J ends were trimmed by 3 bases and 5 bases, with 13 bases remaining between them. CDR1 is SEHNR, CDR2 FQNEAQ, per germline (reference sequence). The CDR3 contains 15 residues.

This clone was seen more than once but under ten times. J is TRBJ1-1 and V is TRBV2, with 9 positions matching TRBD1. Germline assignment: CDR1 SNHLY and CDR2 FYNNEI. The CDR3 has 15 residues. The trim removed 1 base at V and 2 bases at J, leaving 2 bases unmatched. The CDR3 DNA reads TGTGCCAGCAGTGAAGTGGACAGGGGCAACACTGAAGCTTTCTTT. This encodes CASSEVDRGNTEAFF.

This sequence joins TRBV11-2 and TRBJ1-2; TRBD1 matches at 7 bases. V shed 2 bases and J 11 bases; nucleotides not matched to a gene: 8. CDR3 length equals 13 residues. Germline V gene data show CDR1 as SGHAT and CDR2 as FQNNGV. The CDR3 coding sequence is TGTGCCAGCAGCTTATATAGTGACAGGGAGTACACCTTC. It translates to CASSLYSDREYTF. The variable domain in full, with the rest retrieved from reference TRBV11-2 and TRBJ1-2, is EAGVAQSPRYKIIEKRQSVAFWCNPISGHATLYWYQQILGQGPKLLIQFQNNGVVDDSQLPKDRFSAERLKGVDSTLKIQPAKLEDSAVYLCASSLYSDREYTFGSGTRLTVV.

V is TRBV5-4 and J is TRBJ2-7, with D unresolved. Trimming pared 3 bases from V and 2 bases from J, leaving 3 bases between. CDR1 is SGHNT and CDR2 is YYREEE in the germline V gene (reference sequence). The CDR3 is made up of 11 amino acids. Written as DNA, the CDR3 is TGTGCCAGCAGCTCGACCTACGAGCAGTACTTC. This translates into CASSSTYEQYF.

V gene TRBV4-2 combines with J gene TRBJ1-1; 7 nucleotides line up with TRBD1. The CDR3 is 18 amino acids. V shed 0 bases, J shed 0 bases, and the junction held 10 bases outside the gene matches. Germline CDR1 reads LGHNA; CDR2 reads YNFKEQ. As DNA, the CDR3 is TGTGCCAGCAGCCAAGACCTAATTACAGGGGTTATGAACACTGAAGCTTTCTTT. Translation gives CASSQDLITGVMNTEAFF.

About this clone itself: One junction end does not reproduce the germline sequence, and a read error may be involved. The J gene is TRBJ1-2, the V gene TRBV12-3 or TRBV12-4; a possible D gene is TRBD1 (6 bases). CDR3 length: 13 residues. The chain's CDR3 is CASSLGAGTPRPF. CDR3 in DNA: TGTGCCAGCAGTTTAGGGGCCGGGACACCAAGGCCATTC.

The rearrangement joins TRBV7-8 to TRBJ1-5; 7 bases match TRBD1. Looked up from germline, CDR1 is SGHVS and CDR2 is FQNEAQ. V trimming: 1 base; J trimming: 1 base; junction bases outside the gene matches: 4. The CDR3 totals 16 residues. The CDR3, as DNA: TGTGCCAGCAGCTTAGAGGGGGCCTGGAGCAATCAGCCCCAGCATTTT. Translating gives CASSLEGAWSNQPQHF.

The CDR3 spells CASSQDYSNQPQHF. As DNA, the CDR3 is TGTGCCAGCAGTCAGGACTATAGCAATCAGCCCCAGCATTTT. The chain is built from TRBV6-5 and TRBJ1-5; D is undetermined. Germline-derived CDR1 and CDR2 are MNHEY and SVGAGI. V was cut by 5 bases and J by 0 bases, with 8 bases left in between. The CDR3 is 14 amino acids.